This T cell receptor beta chain derives from a study of T-cell reconstitution after alpha-beta-depleted transplantation in children. Study-level findings and limits: A year had passed since transplant, and T-cell counts and diversity by then came mostly from newly produced T cells. For some patients, TCRbeta diversity was high at day 60 because of recipient T cells and thymic progenitors that survived. After transplant, at about two months, alpha-beta T cells were reportedly derived from several hundred expanded graft clones.

This clonotype was seen at least ten times. Its antigen is as yet unknown. TCRbeta library construction was performed incorporating unique molecular identifiers. TCRdb used MiXCR to reprocess the PCR reads, holding one entry per CDR3 protein. This sample yields 440,000 or so distinct CDR3 sequences, of which around 46% are seen a single time; 27% belongs to the top ten. The TCR originated in a girl aged 2 to 10 with aplastic anemia, due to receive a stem cell transplant. The material sequenced was PBMCs, taken before TCRalphabeta/CD19-depleted stem cell transplant.

CDR3 DNA sequence: TGCGCCAGCAGCCCTGGACTAGCGGGAAGCGAGACCCAGTACTTC. Its protein product is CASSPGLAGSETQYF. The chain has TRBV4-3 and TRBJ2-5; 12 bases agree with TRBD2. The CDR3 is 15 amino acids. V dropped 4 bases and J dropped 5; count of bases not matched to a gene: 5. Germline loops: CDR1 LGHNA, CDR2 YSLEER.